The T cell receptor (beta chain) described here comes from a study of T cells in localized non-small cell lung cancer. The study, taken as a whole, reports: Adjacent uninvolved lung had the highest clonality, suggesting focused antigen responses. A denser population of T cells in blood accompanied longer overall survival. Multi-region tumor sequencing was not done, so intratumor heterogeneity could not be excluded.

The CDR3 length is 13 residues. Germline V lookup: CDR1 GTSNPN, CDR2 SVGIG (reference sequence). Deletions cut 2 bases from V and 2 bases from J, with 10 bases between. Assay used: immunoSEQ multiplex PCR; TCRdb lists only in-frame clones, some missing. This sample has about 15,000 clones, with approximately 84% found just once. On this clone: Its matching antigen is unknown.

The sequence was collected from a female donor of 60 years or more with stage I squamous cell lung carcinoma. Source: peripheral blood, taken before any cancer treatment. This chain connects TRBV30 to TRBJ2-7, with D maybe TRBD1 (5 bases). Here the CDR3 reads CAWSHDRTYEQYF. CDR3 nucleotides: TGTGCCTGGAGTCACGACAGAACCTACGAGCAGTACTTC.